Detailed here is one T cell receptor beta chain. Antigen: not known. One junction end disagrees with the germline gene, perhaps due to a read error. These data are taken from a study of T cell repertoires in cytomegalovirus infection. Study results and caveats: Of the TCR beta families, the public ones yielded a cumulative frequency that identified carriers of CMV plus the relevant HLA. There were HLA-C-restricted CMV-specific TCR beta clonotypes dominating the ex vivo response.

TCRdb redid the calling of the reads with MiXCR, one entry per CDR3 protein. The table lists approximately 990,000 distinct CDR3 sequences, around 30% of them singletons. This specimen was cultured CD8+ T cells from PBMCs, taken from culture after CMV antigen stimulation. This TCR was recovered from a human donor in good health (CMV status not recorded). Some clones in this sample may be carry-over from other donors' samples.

This CDR3 is CSVGGLGALGYSEQFF. For the CDR3, the DNA is TGCAGCGTTGGGGGGTTAGGCGCATTGGGTTACAGTGAGCAGTTCTTC. V gene TRBV29-1 combines with J gene TRBJ2-1; D is tentatively TRBD1 or TRBD2 (5 bases each). The CDR3 is 16 residues long. Germline V gene lookup returns CDR1 SQVTM and CDR2 ANQGSEA.